This T cell receptor beta chain appears in the sequencing data of a study of T cell responses to AZD1222 COVID-19 vaccine (dated by TCRdb to about 2021). At the level of the whole study: TCR sequencing was performed for 230 to 250 trial participants, of whom roughly 200 were given two doses of AZD1222 and approximately 26 were given two doses of MenACWY control vaccine. Trial participants were enrolled into age subgroups of 18-55, 56-69 and 70-plus years, which contained 148, 28 and 57 TCR-sequenced participants, respectively.

Overall study outcomes, separate from this receptor: Reportedly, almost half of the unique spike-specific TCRs recognized epitopes lying outside the regions that are mutated in the B.1.351 and B.1.1.7 variants. In the small 56-69-year group, the increase in depth fell short of significance, most likely because of low power. Conclusions about previously exposed vaccinees were limited because only six or seven AZD1222 recipients were SARS-CoV-2 seropositive at baseline. Participants were mostly white British, with more females than males. The authors suggested clonal diversity may have been underestimated. Because no samples from the day 14 peak response were available, repertoires could be characterized only after the peak T cell response. A significant rise in spike-specific TCR breadth and depth was observed after two AZD1222 doses relative to day 0 and relative to MenACWY recipients. CD4 TCRs associated with the vaccine covered the entire spike protein, and the dominant responses were in regions 160-218 and 743-854.

The CDR3 regions of human TCRbeta chains were subjected to immunosequencing. As for the authors' bioinformatics: Repertoire TCRs were matched against a reference library of SARS-CoV-2-specific TCRs generated with the MIRA antigen-specificity platform. Breadth was defined as the fraction of unique TCRs that were SARS-CoV-2-associated, and depth was defined as the fraction of total T cells that were SARS-CoV-2-associated. Using the MIRA data, every spike-specific TCR was mapped to the spike region that the TCR reacted to and assigned to either a CD4 or a CD8 class. Log10-transformed breadth and depth values were compared by one-way ANOVA with Sidak's multiple comparisons tests. The clones in this table, taken by TCRdb from immuneACCESS, are in-frame only. Not every clone is retained; where verified, under half of the shortfall comes from an unresolved V gene, and the cause of the rest is unknown. For V, J and clone size, that table is used; D and trimming come from the DNA. Counted in this sample were 100,000 to 150,000 clones; around nine tenths of them appeared once. The ten top clones hold 11% of the sample.

Inclusive of the bounding cysteine and phenylalanine, the CDR3 is 13 residues long. Only the CDR3 portion is preserved as DNA: 39 bases, with reading frame beginning at the first base. Deletion took 1 base off V and 6 bases off J, with a span of 10 bases between the germline ends. The CDR1 and CDR2 encoded by the germline V gene are SGHTS and YDEGEE. In the case of this clone: Which antigen it targets is not known. No qualities accompany the bases; no much larger clone lies one base away.

Interpreted using the paper, the time point label stands for: baseline before first vaccination. The sample's treatment or condition label, decoded: meningococcal conjugate vaccine given as trial control. Vaccinee samples were obtained from the UK trials COV001 and COV002, which included a single-blind randomized controlled phase 2/3 trial of AZD1222 (ChAdOx1 nCoV-19) in healthy adults. For TCRbeta chain sequencing, PBMC samples from trial participants were taken at day 0 and at day 28 after the second dose. The clonotype comes from an adult in good health. The chain links TRBV5-8 with TRBJ1-2; no D gene can be assigned with confidence. The sequences come from peripheral blood, collected on day 0 of MenACWY control vaccination. The DNA sequence is as follows: TGTGCCAGCAGCTTGTCCTCCGGCGATGGCTACACCTTC. Its coded protein is CASSLSSGDGYTF.